This TCR beta chain appears in the sequencing data of a study of T cells after somatic rescue of genetic block. Germline CDR1 is MNHEY and CDR2 is SMNVEV (reference sequence). The trim removed 5 bases at V and 4 bases at J, leaving 17 bases unmatched. This CDR3 has 18 residues. Repertoires were generated with immunoSEQ multiplex PCR, while TCRdb's copy carries only in-frame clones and drops some. The profile covers approximately 78,000 clones, with approximately 91% appearing a single time and approximately 2.7% taken by the ten largest. The TCR sequence derives from a man aged 25 to 40. V and J are TRBV27 and TRBJ1-1; TRBD1 agrees at 9 bases. The source material was peripheral blood mononuclear cells (PBMCs). This chain's CDR3 is CASSTGRQGGIRGTEAFF. CDR3 coding DNA: TGTGCCAGCAGTACCGGACGACAGGGGGGTATAAGGGGCACTGAAGCTTTCTTT.